These T cell receptor beta chains were read from a single sample in a study of human T cells and chemical hapten exposure. TCRdb analysed the RACE reads with MiXCR anew, one entry per CDR3 protein. The sample holds roughly 380,000 distinct CDR3 sequences, around 4.8% seen once. The material sequenced was whole blood, taken in connection with sensitization to the hapten diphenylcyclopropenone (DPC). The receptors shown here come from a woman aged 50 to 60 with alopecia areata. Some clones in this sample may be carry-over from other donors' samples. The CDR3 runs from the conserved cysteine through the conserved F or W. D genes are given only for firm matches. The size entry is marked missing in some rows and otherwise reads once, few, many or a size class.

TRBV7-7	TRBJ2-2	many	-	CASRFDPNTGELFF	TGTGCCAGCAGATTTGACCCGAACACCGGGGAGCTGTTTTTT
TRBV18	TRBJ1-1	few	-	CASSPYRNTEAFF	TGTGCCAGCTCACCGTACAGGAACACTGAAGCTTTCTTT
TRBV14	TRBJ1-1	few	-	CASSQVVPSEAFF	TGTGCCAGCAGCCAAGTCGTGCCTTCTGAAGCTTTCTTT
TRBV28	TRBJ2-5	many	TRBD1	CASSSDRGGETQYF	TGTGCCAGCAGTTCGGACAGGGGAGGAGAGACCCAGTACTTC
TRBV6-2/TRBV6-3	TRBJ2-7	many	TRBD2	CASSYGSSGAGGLSYEQYF	TGTGCCAGCAGTTATGGGTCGAGTGGAGCGGGAGGCCTCTCCTACGAGCAGTACTTC
TRBV5-4	TRBJ2-3	-	-	CASSAGPRGPDTQYF	TGTGCCAGCAGCGCTGGACCGAGGGGCCCAGATACGCAGTATTTT
TRBV2	TRBJ2-3	-	-	CASRAGTLEYF	TGTGCCAGCAGGGCCGGGACCCTGGAGTATTTT
TRBV6-5	TRBJ2-7	many	TRBD2	CASSPGASGRHEQYF	TGTGCCAGCAGCCCCGGGGCTAGCGGGAGACACGAGCAGTACTTC
TRBV29-1	TRBJ2-1	few	-	CSVEAPVEQFF	TGCAGCGTTGAGGCACCAGTTGAGCAGTTCTTC
TRBV7-6	TRBJ2-6	few	-	CASSTSRTASGANVLTF	TGTGCCAGCAGCACCAGTCGGACGGCCTCTGGGGCCAACGTCCTGACTTTC
TRBV4-3	TRBJ1-3	many	-	CASSQSTGSSGNTIYF	TGCGCCAGCAGCCAATCTACAGGGAGCTCTGGAAACACCATATATTTT